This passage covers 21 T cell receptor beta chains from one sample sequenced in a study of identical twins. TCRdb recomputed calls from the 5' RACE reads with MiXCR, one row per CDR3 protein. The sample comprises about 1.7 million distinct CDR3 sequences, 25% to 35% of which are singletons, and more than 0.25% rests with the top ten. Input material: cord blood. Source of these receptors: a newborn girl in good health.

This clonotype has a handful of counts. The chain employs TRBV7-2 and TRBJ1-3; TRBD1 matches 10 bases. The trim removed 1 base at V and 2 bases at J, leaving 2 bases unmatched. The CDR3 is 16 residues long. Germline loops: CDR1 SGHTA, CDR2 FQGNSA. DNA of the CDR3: TGTGCCAGCAGCTTAGTAGGGACAGGGGCTGGAAACACCATATATTTT. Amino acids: CASSLVGTGAGNTIYF.

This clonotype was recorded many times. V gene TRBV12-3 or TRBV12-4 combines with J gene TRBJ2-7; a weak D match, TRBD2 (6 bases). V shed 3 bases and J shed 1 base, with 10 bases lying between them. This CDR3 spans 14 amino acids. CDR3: CASSLGGKSYEQYF. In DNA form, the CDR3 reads TGTGCCAGCAGTTTGGGGGGAAAGTCCTACGAGCAGTACTTC.

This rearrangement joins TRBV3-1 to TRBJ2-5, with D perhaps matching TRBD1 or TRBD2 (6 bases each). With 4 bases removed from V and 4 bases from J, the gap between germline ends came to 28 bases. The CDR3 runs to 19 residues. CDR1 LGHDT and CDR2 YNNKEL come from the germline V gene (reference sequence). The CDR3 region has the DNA TGTGCCAGCAGCCTATGGATGGGGGGCCCATTCACAATTGGAGAGACCCAGTACTTC. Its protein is CASSLWMGGPFTIGETQYF.

CDR3 nucleotide sequence: TGTGCCAGCAGCCAAGCCACGACAGGGCCCTATGGCTACACCTTC. Translation gives CASSQATTGPYGYTF. The chain combines TRBV27 with TRBJ1-2, with 7 bases lining up with TRBD1. V lost 6 bases, J lost 4 bases, and 11 bases stayed unmatched. This CDR3 contains 15 residues. Germline-derived CDR1 and CDR2 are MNHEY and SMNVEV (reference sequence).

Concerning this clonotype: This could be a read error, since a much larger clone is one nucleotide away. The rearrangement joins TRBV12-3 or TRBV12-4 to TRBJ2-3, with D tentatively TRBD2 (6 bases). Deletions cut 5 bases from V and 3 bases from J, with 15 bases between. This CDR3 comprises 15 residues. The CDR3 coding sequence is TGTGCCAGCAGTGATAGCGGAAGGACTACAGATACGCAGTATTTT. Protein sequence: CASSDSGRTTDTQYF.

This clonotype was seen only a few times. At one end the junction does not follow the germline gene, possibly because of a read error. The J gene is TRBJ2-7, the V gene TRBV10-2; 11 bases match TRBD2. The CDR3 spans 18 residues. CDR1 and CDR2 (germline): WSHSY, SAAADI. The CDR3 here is CVSSGETSGIGRDNEQYF. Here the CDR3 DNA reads TGCGTCAGCAGTGGAGAGACTAGCGGGATCGGCCGGGACAATGAGCAGTACTTC.

CDR3 in DNA: TGTGCCAGCAGTGCCGACAGGTTCGAGCAGTACTTC. Translated, it gives CASSADRFEQYF. The genes are TRBV2 and TRBJ2-4; maybe TRBD1 (6 bases). The DNA end lines up better with TRBJ2-7; the J call may be wrong. Germline lookup yields CDR1 SNHLY and CDR2 FYNNEI. The CDR3 loop spans 12 amino acids.

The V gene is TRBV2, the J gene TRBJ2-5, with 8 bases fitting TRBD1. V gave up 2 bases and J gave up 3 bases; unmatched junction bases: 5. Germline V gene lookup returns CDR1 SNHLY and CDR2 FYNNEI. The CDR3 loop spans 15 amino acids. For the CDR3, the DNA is TGTGCCAGCAGTGAACTGACAGGGGTGGAAGAGACCCAGTACTTC. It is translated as CASSELTGVEETQYF.

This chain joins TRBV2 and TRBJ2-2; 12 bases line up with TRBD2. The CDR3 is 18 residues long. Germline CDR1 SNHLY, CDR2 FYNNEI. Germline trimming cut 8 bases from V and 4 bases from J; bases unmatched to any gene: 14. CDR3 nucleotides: TGTGCCAGCGACAGGGGCCAACTAGCGGGAGGTCTCACCGGGGAGCTGTTTTTT. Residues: CASDRGQLAGGLTGELFF.

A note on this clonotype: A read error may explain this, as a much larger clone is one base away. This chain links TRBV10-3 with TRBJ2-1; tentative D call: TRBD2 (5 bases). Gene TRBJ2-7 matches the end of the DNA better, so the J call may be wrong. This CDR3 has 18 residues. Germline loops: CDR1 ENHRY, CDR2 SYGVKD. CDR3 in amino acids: CAISAAPRLLPSYNEQYF. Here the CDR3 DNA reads TGTGCCATCAGTGCCGCGCCGAGACTACTCCCCTCCTACAATGAGCAGTACTTC.

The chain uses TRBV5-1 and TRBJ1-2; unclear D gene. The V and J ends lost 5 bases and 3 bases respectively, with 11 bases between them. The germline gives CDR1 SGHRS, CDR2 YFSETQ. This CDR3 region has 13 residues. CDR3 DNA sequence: TGCGCCAGCAGGCCGGATAGTCACTATGGCTACACCTTC. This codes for CASRPDSHYGYTF.

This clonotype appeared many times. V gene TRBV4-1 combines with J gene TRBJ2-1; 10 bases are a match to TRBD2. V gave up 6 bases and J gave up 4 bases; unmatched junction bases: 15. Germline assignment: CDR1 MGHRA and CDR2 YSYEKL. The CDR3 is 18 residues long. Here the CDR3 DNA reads TGCGCCAGCAGAACCAACCAGTTCCTTAGCGGGGGGTACAATGAGCAGTTCTTC. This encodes CASRTNQFLSGGYNEQFF.

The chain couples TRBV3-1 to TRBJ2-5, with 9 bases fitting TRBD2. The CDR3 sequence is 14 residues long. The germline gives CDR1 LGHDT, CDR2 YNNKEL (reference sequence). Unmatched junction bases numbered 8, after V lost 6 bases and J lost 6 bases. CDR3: CASRQIAGVKTQYF. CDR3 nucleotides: TGTGCCAGCAGACAAATAGCGGGGGTAAAGACCCAGTACTTC.

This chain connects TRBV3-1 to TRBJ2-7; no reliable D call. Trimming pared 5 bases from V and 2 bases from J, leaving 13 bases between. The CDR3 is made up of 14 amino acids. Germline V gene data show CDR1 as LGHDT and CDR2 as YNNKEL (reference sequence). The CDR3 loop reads CASSSKEFPYEQYF. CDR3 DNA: TGTGCCAGCAGCTCCAAGGAGTTTCCCTACGAGCAGTACTTC.

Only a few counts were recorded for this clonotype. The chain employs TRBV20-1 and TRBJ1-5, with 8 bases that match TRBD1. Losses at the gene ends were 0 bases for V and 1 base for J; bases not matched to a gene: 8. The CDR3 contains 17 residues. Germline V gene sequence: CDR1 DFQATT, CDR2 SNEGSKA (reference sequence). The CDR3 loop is CSARDSRGQGSNQPQHF. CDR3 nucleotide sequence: TGCAGTGCTAGAGATTCGCGAGGACAGGGAAGCAATCAGCCCCAGCATTTT.

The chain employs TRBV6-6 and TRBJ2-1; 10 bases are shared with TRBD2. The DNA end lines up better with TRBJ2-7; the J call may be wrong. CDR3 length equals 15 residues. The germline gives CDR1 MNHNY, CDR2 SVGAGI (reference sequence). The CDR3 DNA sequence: TGTGCCAGCAGTTCCAAGCGGGGGGGTTACAATGAGCAGTACTTC. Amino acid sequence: CASSSKRGGYNEQYF.

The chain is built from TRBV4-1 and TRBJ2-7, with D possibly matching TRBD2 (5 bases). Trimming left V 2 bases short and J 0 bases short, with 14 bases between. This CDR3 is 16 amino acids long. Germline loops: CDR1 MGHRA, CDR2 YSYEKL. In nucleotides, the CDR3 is TGCGCCAGCAGCCAACACGGCGCTAGCCTCTCCTACGAGCAGTACTTC. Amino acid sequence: CASSQHGASLSYEQYF.

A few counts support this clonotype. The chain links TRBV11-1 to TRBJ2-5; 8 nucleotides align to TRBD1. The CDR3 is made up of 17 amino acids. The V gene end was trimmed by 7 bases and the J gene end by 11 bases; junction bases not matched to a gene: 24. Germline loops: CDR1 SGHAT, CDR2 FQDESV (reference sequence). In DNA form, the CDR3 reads TGTGCCAGCAAGTTCAGGGGGCGTCCTCCGCTTGACAATGAGCAGTACTTC. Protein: CASKFRGRPPLDNEQYF.

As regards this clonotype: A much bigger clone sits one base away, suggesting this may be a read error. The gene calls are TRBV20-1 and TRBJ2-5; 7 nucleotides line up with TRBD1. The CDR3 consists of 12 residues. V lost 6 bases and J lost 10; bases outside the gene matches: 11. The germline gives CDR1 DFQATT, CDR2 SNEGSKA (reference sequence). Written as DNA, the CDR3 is TGCAGTGCAACGGACAGGTCCTACGACCAGTACTTC. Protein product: CSATDRSYDQYF.

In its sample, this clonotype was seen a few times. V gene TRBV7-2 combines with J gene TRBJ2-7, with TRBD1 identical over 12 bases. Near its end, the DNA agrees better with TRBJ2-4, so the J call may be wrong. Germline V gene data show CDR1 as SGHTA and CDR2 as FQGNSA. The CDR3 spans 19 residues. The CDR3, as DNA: TGTGCCAGCAGCTCCCAGGGACAGGGGGCGCTTGGGACCAAAAACATTCAGTACTTC. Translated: CASSSQGQGALGTKNIQYF.

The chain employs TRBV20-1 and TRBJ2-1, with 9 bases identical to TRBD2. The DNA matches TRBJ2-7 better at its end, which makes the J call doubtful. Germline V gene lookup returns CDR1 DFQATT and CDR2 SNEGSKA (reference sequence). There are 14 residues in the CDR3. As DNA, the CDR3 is TGCAGTGCTAGGCTAGCGGGGTTTGACAATGAGCAGTACTTC. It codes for CSARLAGFDNEQYF.